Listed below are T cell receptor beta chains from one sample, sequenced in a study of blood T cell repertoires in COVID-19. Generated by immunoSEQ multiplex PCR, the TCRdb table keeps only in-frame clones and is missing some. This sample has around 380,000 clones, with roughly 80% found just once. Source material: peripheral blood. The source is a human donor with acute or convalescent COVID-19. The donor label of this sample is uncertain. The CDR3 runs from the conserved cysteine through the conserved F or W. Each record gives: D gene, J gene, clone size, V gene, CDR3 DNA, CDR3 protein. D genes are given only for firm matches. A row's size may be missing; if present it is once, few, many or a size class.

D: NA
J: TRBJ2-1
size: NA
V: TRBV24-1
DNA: TGTGCCACCAGTGATTACCAAGGGGGAACCTACAATGAGCAGTTCTTC
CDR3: CATSDYQGGTYNEQFF

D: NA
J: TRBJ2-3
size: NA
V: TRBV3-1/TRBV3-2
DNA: TGTGCCAGCAGCCTATACCGGACAGGCACAGATACGCAGTATTTT
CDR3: CASSLYRTGTDTQYF

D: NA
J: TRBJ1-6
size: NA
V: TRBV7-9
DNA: TGTGCCAGCAGCTTACAGGGACGGGGGAATTCACCCCTCCACTTT
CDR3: CASSLQGRGNSPLHF

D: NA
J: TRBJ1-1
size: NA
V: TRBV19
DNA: TGTGCCAGTAGTAAACTCAGGACTTTAAACACTGAAGCTTTCTTT
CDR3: CASSKLRTLNTEAFF

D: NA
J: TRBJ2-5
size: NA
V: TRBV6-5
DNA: TGTGCCAGTTGTTTGGGACTGGGATGGCAGACCCAGTACTTC
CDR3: CASCLGLGWQTQYF

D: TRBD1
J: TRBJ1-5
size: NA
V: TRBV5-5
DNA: TGTGCCAGCAGCACCGAGAGGACAGGGAGAAATCAGCCCCAGCATTTT
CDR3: CASSTERTGRNQPQHF

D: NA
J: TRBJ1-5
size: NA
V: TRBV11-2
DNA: TGTGCCAGCAGCTTAGGTCGAGGGAATGGTCAGCCCCAGCATTTT
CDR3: CASSLGRGNGQPQHF

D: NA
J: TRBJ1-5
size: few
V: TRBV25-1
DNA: TGTGCCAGCAGGGGGGCCTTTACCCAGCATTTT
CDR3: CASRGAFTQHF

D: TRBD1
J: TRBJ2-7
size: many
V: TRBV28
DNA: TGTGCCAGCAGGATTCGACAGGGGGCGGTCGAGCAGTACTTC
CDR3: CASRIRQGAVEQYF

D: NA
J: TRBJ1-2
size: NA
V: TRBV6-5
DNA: TGTGCCAGCAGTAACAGGGAATACGCCTATGGCTACACCTTC
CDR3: CASSNREYAYGYTF

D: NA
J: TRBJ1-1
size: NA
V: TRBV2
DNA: TGTGCCAGCAGAAGAGCCAATGAAGCTTTCTTT
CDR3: CASRRANEAFF

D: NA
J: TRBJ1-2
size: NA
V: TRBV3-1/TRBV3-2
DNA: TGTGCCAGCAGCCTTAGGGGTACCTATGGCTACACCTTC
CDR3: CASSLRGTYGYTF

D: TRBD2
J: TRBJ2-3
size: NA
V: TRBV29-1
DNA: TGCAGCGTGAGACTAGCGGGAGTTGGCACAGATACGCAGTATTTT
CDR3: CSVRLAGVGTDTQYF

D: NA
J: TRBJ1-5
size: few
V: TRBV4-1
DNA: TGCGCCAGCAGCGAGTACAGGGTAGATCAGCCCCAGCATTTT
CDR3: CASSEYRVDQPQHF

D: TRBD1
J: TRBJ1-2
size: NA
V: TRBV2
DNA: TGTGCCAGCAGGCGCGGACAGGGCGGGTATGGCTACACCTTC
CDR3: CASRRGQGGYGYTF

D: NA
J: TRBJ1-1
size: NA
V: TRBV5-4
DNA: TGTGCCAGCAGCCGGGCAGGGTACACTGAAGCTTTCTTT
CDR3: CASSRAGYTEAFF

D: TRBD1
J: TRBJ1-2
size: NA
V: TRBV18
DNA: TGTGCCAGCTCACCACCGGTGACAGGGGGTCTTAATGGCTACACCTTC
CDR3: CASSPPVTGGLNGYTF

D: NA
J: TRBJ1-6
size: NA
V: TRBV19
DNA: TGTGCCAGTAGTATGCAACGGGATTCACCCCTCCACTTT
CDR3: CASSMQRDSPLHF

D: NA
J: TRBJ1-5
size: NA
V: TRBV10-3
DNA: TGTGCCATCAGTTTTCCTGACCGACTATACAATCAGCCCCAGCATTTT
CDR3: CAISFPDRLYNQPQHF

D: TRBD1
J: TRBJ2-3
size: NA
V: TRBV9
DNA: TGTGCCAGCAGCCCGCGGACAGGGCCCACAGATACGCAGTATTTT
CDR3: CASSPRTGPTDTQYF

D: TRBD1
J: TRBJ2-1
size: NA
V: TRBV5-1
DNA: TGCGCCAGCACTGTGACAGGGTTCCACAATGAGCAGTTCTTC
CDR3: CASTVTGFHNEQFF

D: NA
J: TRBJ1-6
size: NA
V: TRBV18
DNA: TGTGCCAGCTCACAGCGACAGTTTGATTCACCCCTCCACTTT
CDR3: CASSQRQFDSPLHF

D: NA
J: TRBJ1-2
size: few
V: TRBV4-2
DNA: TGTGCCAGCAGCCTCGGACAGACTAACTATGGCTACACCTTC
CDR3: CASSLGQTNYGYTF

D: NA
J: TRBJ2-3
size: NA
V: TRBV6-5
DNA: TGTGCCAGCAGGCGGGCCACGGATACGCAGTATTTT
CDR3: CASRRATDTQYF

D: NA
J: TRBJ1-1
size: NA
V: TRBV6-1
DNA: TGTGCCAGCAGTGAAGGGGGCCGCACTGAAGCTTTCTTT
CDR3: CASSEGGRTEAFF

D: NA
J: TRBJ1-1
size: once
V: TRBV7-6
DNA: TGTGCCAGCAGCTTAATGGGCCTGAACACTGAAGCTTTCTTT
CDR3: CASSLMGLNTEAFF

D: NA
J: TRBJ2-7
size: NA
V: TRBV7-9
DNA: TGTGCCAGCAGCTCCTCAATAGGGGTGTTCTACGAGCAGTACTTC
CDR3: CASSSSIGVFYEQYF

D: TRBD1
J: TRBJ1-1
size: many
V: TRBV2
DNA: TGTGCCAGCAGTGAAATGGGACAGATGACTGAAGCTTTCTTT
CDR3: CASSEMGQMTEAFF

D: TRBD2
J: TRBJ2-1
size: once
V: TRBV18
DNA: TGTGCCAGCTCGCTACTAGCGGGTTCCTACAATGAGCAGTTCTTC
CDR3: CASSLLAGSYNEQFF

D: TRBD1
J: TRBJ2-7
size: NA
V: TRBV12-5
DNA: TGTGCTAGTGGTTCTCCCGGGACAGGGATCTACGAGCAGTACTTC
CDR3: CASGSPGTGIYEQYF

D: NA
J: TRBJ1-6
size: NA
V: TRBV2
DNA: TGTGCCAGCAGAGTAGAAAATAATTCACCCCTCCACTTT
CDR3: CASRVENNSPLHF

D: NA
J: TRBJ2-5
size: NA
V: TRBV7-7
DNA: TGTGCCAGCAGCTTGGGGACTCAAGAGACCCAGTACTTC
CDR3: CASSLGTQETQYF

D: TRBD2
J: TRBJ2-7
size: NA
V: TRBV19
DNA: TGTGCCAGTAGTAGAGCGGGGCAAAGCTCCTACGAGCAGTACTTC
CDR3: CASSRAGQSSYEQYF

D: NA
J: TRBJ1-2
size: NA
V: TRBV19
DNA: TGTGCCAGTAGTTCAGTAACCCCCGGCAGGGGCGACTATGGCTACACCTTC
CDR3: CASSSVTPGRGDYGYTF

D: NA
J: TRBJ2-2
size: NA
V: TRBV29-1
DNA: TGCAGCGTTGGAGACACCGGGGAGCTGTTTTTT
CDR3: CSVGDTGELFF

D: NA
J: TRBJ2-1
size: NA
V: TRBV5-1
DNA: TGCGCCAGCAGCCGGCTGGTGGGCATCTCCTACAATGAGCAGTTCTTC
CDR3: CASSRLVGISYNEQFF

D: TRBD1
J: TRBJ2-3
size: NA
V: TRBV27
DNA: TGTGCCAGCAGTTTTAAAGGGGGCATGGGCACAGATACGCAGTATTTT
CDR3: CASSFKGGMGTDTQYF

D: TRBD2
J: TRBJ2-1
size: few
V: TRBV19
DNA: TGTGCCAGTAGTCCTGAGGGACTACCGAGCTCCTACAATGAGCAGTTCTTC
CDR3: CASSPEGLPSSYNEQFF

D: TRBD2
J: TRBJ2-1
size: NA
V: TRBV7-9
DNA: TGTGCCAGCAGCTTCAAGCCTACTAGCGGGGGTGACAATGAGCAGTTCTTC
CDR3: CASSFKPTSGGDNEQFF

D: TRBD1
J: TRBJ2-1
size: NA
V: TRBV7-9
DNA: TGTGCCAGCAGCAAAGGGGGACAGGGGGTCAACTACAATGAGCAGTTCTTC
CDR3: CASSKGGQGVNYNEQFF

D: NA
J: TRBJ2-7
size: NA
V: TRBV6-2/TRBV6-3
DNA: TGTGCCAGCAGTGACCGGGGGGCCCAATCCTACGAGCAGTACTTC
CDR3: CASSDRGAQSYEQYF

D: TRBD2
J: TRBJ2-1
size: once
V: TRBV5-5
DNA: TGTGCCAGCAAGGGGACTAGCGGGAGCAATGAGCAGTTCTTC
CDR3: CASKGTSGSNEQFF

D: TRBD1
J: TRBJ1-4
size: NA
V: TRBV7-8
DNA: TGTGCCAGCAGCTTATCCGTAGGGGGACAGGTTAATGAAAAACTGTTTTTT
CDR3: CASSLSVGGQVNEKLFF

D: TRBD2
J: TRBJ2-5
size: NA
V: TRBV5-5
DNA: TGTGCCAGCAGCTTGGCCGTCGGGACTAGCGGGTTAGGGGCCCAGTACTTC
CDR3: CASSLAVGTSGLGAQYF

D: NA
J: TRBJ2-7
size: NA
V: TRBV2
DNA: TGTGCCAGCACCGACCCCACAGGGAAACGCTCCTACGAGCAGTACTTC
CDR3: CASTDPTGKRSYEQYF

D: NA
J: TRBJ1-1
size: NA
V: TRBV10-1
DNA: TGCGCCAGCAGTAGGGGTACTGAAGCTTTCTTT
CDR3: CASSRGTEAFF